This is a list of T cell receptor beta chains from one sample in a study of PD-1 blockade in classical Hodgkin lymphoma. The assay was immunoSEQ multiplex PCR, and TCRdb's table has in-frame clones only and misses some. The data hold about 15,000 clones, with roughly 69% observed a single time. The material sequenced was peripheral blood mononuclear cells (PBMCs), taken at baseline. All receptors come from a human donor with classical Hodgkin lymphoma. Both conserved end residues are part of each CDR3. Expanded clones get a size class; other rows say once, few or many, or leave the size out.

j_call clone_size v_call cdr3_aa
TRBJ1-2 few TRBV18 CASSPDRDNGYTF
TRBJ2-7 medium-sized TRBV18 CASSLGTSGEQYF
TRBJ2-7 . TRBV7-8 CASSFPWGGSHSYEQYF
TRBJ2-7 few TRBV27 CASSFGTSGTYEQYF
TRBJ1-5 . TRBV19 CASSIVRGENQPQHF
TRBJ2-5 . TRBV27 CASRPGLAGQETQYF
TRBJ2-5 . TRBV7-9 CASQRAGQQETQYF
TRBJ1-3 once TRBV2 CASIAELGLGNTIYF
TRBJ2-5 . TRBV5-4 CASSPNPGQGQETQYF
TRBJ2-1 medium-sized TRBV7-7 CASSSNRDRVHEQFF
TRBJ1-5 medium-sized TRBV19 CASRPGQGNSQPQHF
TRBJ2-7 medium-sized TRBV4-1 CASSQDLQSFYEQYF
TRBJ1-2 . TRBV11-1 CASSFDREARSYTF
TRBJ2-7 . TRBV19 CASSSGRIYEQYF
TRBJ2-7 . TRBV5-1 CASRSEYEQYF
TRBJ2-7 . TRBV4-2 CASSRSRPGRLGF
TRBJ2-3 . TRBV5-5 CASSPQEEVLDTQYF
TRBJ1-1 . TRBV28 CASSPYWGVRGLNTEAFF
TRBJ1-4 . TRBV6-1 CASRLTGASGEKLFF
TRBJ1-1 once TRBV7-8 CASESSEYPEAFF
TRBJ1-5 . TRBV27 CASRSGTDNQPQHF
TRBJ1-2 . TRBV27 CASSPSTGWSYTF
TRBJ2-7 . TRBV2 CASSGLAGLEQYF
TRBJ1-4 . TRBV6-1 CASSGVAGATNEKLFF
TRBJ1-2 medium-sized TRBV14 CASSQIQGPNYGYTF
TRBJ2-1 few TRBV7-9 CASSPATSGAYNEQFF
TRBJ1-6 few TRBV6-1 CASSEAHQGIYNSPLHF
TRBJ2-7 . TRBV6-6 CASSYDAPPEDEQYF
TRBJ2-1 few TRBV19 CASSIRIGGFYNEQFF
TRBJ1-1 . TRBV28 CASSLEGTSNTEAFF
TRBJ2-1 . TRBV6-1 CASPVGESSYNEQFF
TRBJ2-3 medium-sized TRBV10-3 CAISDPSGSRDTQYF
TRBJ2-1 . TRBV29-1 CSVERGYNEQFF
TRBJ2-1 . TRBV28 CASSFEGYNEQFF
TRBJ2-1 . TRBV27 CASSLQGWYEQFF
TRBJ2-6 . TRBV4-1 CASSQDQGSGANVLTF
TRBJ2-1 . TRBV27 CASSSRDGFNNEQFF
TRBJ2-1 few TRBV27 CASSPVDVAEQFF
TRBJ1-2 . TRBV5-1 CASSPRQGTNYGYTF
TRBJ2-7 . TRBV6-5 CASSYSSGNYEQYF
TRBJ2-3 . TRBV28 CASSLLSGSPSDTQYF
TRBJ1-4 . TRBV2 CASRDRVGSEKLFF
TRBJ1-1 . TRBV6-6 CASSYGQGNTEAFF
TRBJ2-1 medium-sized TRBV10-1 CASSELGGSYNEQFF
TRBJ1-4 . TRBV5-4 CASSLCLLGTNEKLFF
TRBJ2-1 . TRBV9 CASSVYPSYNEQFF
TRBJ2-1 once TRBV27 CASSFVDRNEQFF
TRBJ2-7 . TRBV5-1 CASSWRTGADEQYF
TRBJ2-7 . TRBV19 CASYNEQYF
TRBJ2-7 . TRBV5-1 CASSLGTDLSYEQYF
TRBJ2-5 few TRBV5-4 CASSYPEHQETQYF
TRBJ2-3 . TRBV5-4 CASSLSGISDTQYF
TRBJ2-6 . TRBV5-4 CASSSRDRTFSGANVLTF
TRBJ1-2 . TRBV6-5 CASSYWSGRDYGYTF
TRBJ2-7 . TRBV7-8 CASSLGSGWDEQYF